The entry below describes one T cell receptor beta chain. The data were taken from a study of T cell changes during pregnancy in multiple sclerosis. Sequencing used immunoSEQ multiplex PCR; TCRdb keeps in-frame clones, though not all of them. This table has 45,000 to 55,000 clones, around 93% appearing once. The V end lost 8 bases, the J end lost 0 bases, and 11 bases lay between the germline ends. The CDR3 has 13 amino acids. From germline, CDR1 is LNHDA and CDR2 SQIVND (reference sequence). The clonotype was recovered from a female donor in good health, enrolled as a control in a pregnancy study. The sample consisted of CD4+ T cells from peripheral blood mononuclear cells, taken after pregnancy. J is TRBJ2-7 and V is TRBV19, with a tentative D call TRBD1 (5 bases). CDR3 region: CASGAGISYEQYF. The CDR3 nucleotides are TGTGCCAGTGGGGCAGGGATCTCCTACGAGCAGTACTTC.